This T cell receptor beta chain was identified in a study of OX40 agonist ivuxolimab in advanced cancers. Overall study results and limits: No determination was made of the antigen specificity of the expanded peripheral T cells. Within 6 weeks, CD4+ and CD8+ blood T cells expanded clonally at 0.1 to 3.0 mg/kg. The mean number of expanded clones was higher in CD8+ T cells than in CD4+.

Method: immunoSEQ multiplex PCR; TCRdb's copy keeps in-frame clones and lacks some. Of around 50,000 clones in the sample, about three quarters were seen once. This clone showed up just a few times. Its antigen remains unidentified. Autoimmune disease history or systemic immunosuppression barred patients. CDR1 is MGHRA and CDR2 is YSYEKL in the germline V gene. Trimming removed 0 bases from V and 3 bases from J, with 0 bases in between. The CDR3 is 13 residues long. Source: CD4+ or CD8+ T cells sorted from blood, taken in a trial of the OX40 agonist ivuxolimab. The sequence came from an adult with an advanced solid tumor such as melanoma, head and neck, liver or kidney cancer. The chain couples TRBV4-1 to TRBJ1-6; D gene uncertain. CDR3 region: CASSQDYNSPLHF. The CDR3 DNA is TGCGCCAGCAGCCAAGACTATAATTCACCCCTCCACTTT.